This T cell receptor (beta chain) appears in the sequencing data of a study of cytomegalovirus exposure and HLA in healthy donors. This clone was seen a single time. The antigen is unknown. The junction departs from germline at one end; a sequencing error may be responsible. Other DNA sequences within the sample encode an identical CDR3. Germline lookup yields CDR1 MGHDK and CDR2 SYGVNS. CDR3 length: 14 residues. Findings and limits, study-wide: It was confirmed in vitro that a few of the CMV-associated chains were specific for CMV antigens. Researchers counted 164 TCR beta chains as cytomegalovirus-associated. Both high specificity and high sensitivity reportedly marked the classifier's diagnosis of cytomegalovirus status.

60 Vbeta and 13 Jbeta primers were used in PCR. Methods used by the authors: In a later analysis, some 11 million of 75 million to 85 million unique beta chains occurred in at least two donors. TCRdb's copy holds only in-frame clones and misses some; the assay was immunoSEQ multiplex PCR. V and J calls and clone size are those listed in that table; D and trimming were worked out from the DNA. The data show more than 95,000 clones, roughly 78% seen once. This clonotype was obtained from a man aged 30 to 39 in good health and CMV-seronegative. V is TRBV25-1 and J is TRBJ2-3, with D perhaps TRBD2 (6 bases). The sample comprised PBMCs. CDR3 region: CASSDAGSTDTQYF. CDR3 sequence (DNA): TGTGCCAGCAGTGACGCGGGGAGCACAGATACACAGTATTTT.